This T cell receptor beta chain was recorded in a study of cytomegalovirus exposure and HLA in healthy donors. Whole-study results and caveats: Most subjects had HLA-A and HLA-B alleles reportedly predicted accurately by TCR beta sequences.

In nominal health when sampled, donors likely had unrecorded immune exposures nonetheless. The PCR contained 60 Vbeta and 13 Jbeta primers. Sequencing was performed with immunoSEQ multiplex PCR; in TCRdb, only in-frame clones are kept and a portion is missing. The sample includes approximately 150,000 clones, about 80% of them seen just once. This CDR3 has 16 amino acids. The V segment lost 4 bases and the J segment 4 bases; nucleotides outside the gene matches: 7. Per the germline V gene, CDR1 is MGHRA and CDR2 is YSYEKL. As to this clone: Its antigen is as yet unknown.

The sample comprised PBMCs. The chain recombines TRBV4-1 with TRBJ2-2; TRBD2 aligns across 9 bases. This receptor was obtained from an older woman in good health and CMV-seropositive. CDR3 amino acids: CASSRAREGSTGELFF. The CDR3 DNA follows: TGCGCCAGCAGCCGAGCGCGGGAGGGCAGCACCGGGGAGCTGTTTTTT.